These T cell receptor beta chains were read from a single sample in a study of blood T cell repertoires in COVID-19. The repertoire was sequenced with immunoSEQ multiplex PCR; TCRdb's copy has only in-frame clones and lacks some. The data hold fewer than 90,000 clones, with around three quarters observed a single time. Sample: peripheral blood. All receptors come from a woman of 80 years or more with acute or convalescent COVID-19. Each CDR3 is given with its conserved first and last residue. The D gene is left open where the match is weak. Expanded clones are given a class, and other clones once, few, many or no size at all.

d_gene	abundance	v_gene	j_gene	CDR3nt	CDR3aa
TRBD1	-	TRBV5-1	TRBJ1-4	TGCGCCAGCAGCCCGGGACAGGGGGGCGAAAAACTGTTTTTT	CASSPGQGGEKLFF
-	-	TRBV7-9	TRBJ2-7	TGTGCCAGCAGCCCTCAGGGTTGGTGGAGCGAGCAGTACTTC	CASSPQGWWSEQYF
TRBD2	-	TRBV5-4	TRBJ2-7	TGTGCCAGCAGCCGCCGACTAGCGGGGGGCTCTAGCTCCTACGAGCAGTACTTC	CASSRRLAGGSSSYEQYF
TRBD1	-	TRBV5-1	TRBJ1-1	TGCGCCAGCAGCCTACAGGGGGCGAACACTGAAGCTTTCTTT	CASSLQGANTEAFF
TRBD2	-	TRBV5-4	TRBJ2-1	TGTGCCAGCAGACCCGGACTAGATTACAATGAGCAGTTCTTC	CASRPGLDYNEQFF
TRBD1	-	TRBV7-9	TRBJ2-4	TGTGCCAGCAGCCTTGACAGGGGTGACATTCAGTACTTC	CASSLDRGDIQYF
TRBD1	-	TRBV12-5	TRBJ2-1	TGTGCTAGTGGTTCCCCGGACAGGCTCTACAATGAGCAGTTCTTC	CASGSPDRLYNEQFF
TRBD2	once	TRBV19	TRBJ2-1	TGTGCCAGTAGTATGGGAGGGAGAGGGGCCAATGAGCAGTTCTTC	CASSMGGRGANEQFF
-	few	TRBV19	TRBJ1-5	TGTGCCAGTAGCCCCCTCTATAGCAATCAGCCCCAGCATTTT	CASSPLYSNQPQHF
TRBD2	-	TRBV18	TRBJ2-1	TGTGCCAGCTCACTTCAAGCGGGAGTGAGTTTTAATGAGCAGTTCTTC	CASSLQAGVSFNEQFF
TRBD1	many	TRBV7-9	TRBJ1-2	TGTGCCAGCAGCTTAGGTCTCGGGACAGTCTATGGCTACACCTTC	CASSLGLGTVYGYTF
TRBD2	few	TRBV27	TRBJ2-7	TGTGCCAGCAGTTTATCCCCCACCGCGGGAGAGCTGGGGGAGCAGTACTTC	CASSLSPTAGELGEQYF
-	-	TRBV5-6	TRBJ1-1	TGTGCCAGCAGCTTCCGGACAAAGAACACTGAAGCTTTCTTT	CASSFRTKNTEAFF
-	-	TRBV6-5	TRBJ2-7	TGTGCCAGCAGTTCTAATACCCACGAGCAGTACTTC	CASSSNTHEQYF
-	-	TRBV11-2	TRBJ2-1	TGTGCCAGCACCTCGATAGCCGGGAGCAATGAGCAGTTCTTC	CASTSIAGSNEQFF
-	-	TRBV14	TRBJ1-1	TGTGCCAGCAGCCAAGTCAGGGGTGGGTACACTGAAGCTTTCTTT	CASSQVRGGYTEAFF
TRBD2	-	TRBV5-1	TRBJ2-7	TGCGCCAGCAGCTTGGCGGGGACTAGCGCCTACTACGAGCAGTACTTC	CASSLAGTSAYYEQYF
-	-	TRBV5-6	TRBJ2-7	TGTGCCAGCAGCCTCGGGATGTTGCGGGGGCACGAGCAGTACTTC	CASSLGMLRGHEQYF
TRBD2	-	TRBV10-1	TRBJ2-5	TGCGCCAGCAGACCAACTAGCGGGAGGGTCCAAGAGACCCAGTACTTC	CASRPTSGRVQETQYF
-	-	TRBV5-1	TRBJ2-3	TGCGCCAGCAGCCCTACGGTCTCAGATACGCAGTATTTT	CASSPTVSDTQYF
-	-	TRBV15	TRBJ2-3	TGTGCCACCAGCAGATCGCGGACAGACACAGATACGCAGTATTTT	CATSRSRTDTDTQYF
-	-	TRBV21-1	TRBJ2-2	TGTGCCAGCAGCAAAGGTCCCCACTGGTTGCGGGAGCTGTTTTTT	CASSKGPHWLRELFF